The 15 T cell receptor beta chains below all came from one sample that was sequenced in a study of T cell changes during pregnancy in multiple sclerosis. Assay: immunoSEQ multiplex PCR; the TCRdb copy retains only in-frame clones and omits some. The repertoire has about 34,000 clones, less than 95% of them found once; the top ten carry approximately 4.5%. Sequenced material: CD8+ T cells from peripheral blood mononuclear cells, taken in the second trimester of pregnancy. The receptors shown here come from a female donor with multiple sclerosis, enrolled in a pregnancy study.

CDR3 amino acids: CASSQVRDPYYEQYF. In nucleotides, the CDR3 is TGCGCCAGCAGCCAAGTGAGGGATCCATACTACGAGCAGTACTTC. V and J are TRBV4-1 and TRBJ2-7; D perhaps matches TRBD2 (5 bases). The germline V and J ends were trimmed by 1 base and 3 bases, with 13 bases remaining between them. Germline assignment: CDR1 MGHRA and CDR2 YSYEKL. The CDR3 runs 15 residues.

The V and J genes are TRBV30 and TRBJ2-7, with TRBD2 matching over 7 bases. V shed 2 bases, J shed 6 bases, and the junction held 1 base outside the gene matches. The CDR3 contains 11 residues. The germline V gene has CDR1 GTSNPN and CDR2 SVGIG (reference sequence). This CDR3 reads CAWSWGGEQYF. The CDR3 DNA sequence: TGTGCCTGGAGTTGGGGGGGCGAGCAGTACTTC.

This sequence joins TRBV27 and TRBJ2-7; 10 bases are shared with TRBD2. The CDR3 loop spans 15 amino acids. The germline gives CDR1 MNHEY, CDR2 SMNVEV (reference sequence). V dropped 3 bases and J dropped 2; count of bases not matched to a gene: 4. This CDR3 is CASSFSSGSTYEQYF. CDR3 nucleotide sequence: TGTGCCAGCAGTTTCTCTAGCGGGAGTACCTACGAGCAGTACTTC.

This chain links TRBV5-6 with TRBJ2-3; D possibly corresponds to TRBD2 (6 bases). This CDR3 is 13 amino acids long. The V gene lost 5 bases and the J gene lost 6 bases, with 13 bases spanning the gap. CDR1 SGHDT and CDR2 YYEEEE come from the germline V gene. CDR3 nucleotide sequence: TGTGCCAGCAGAAGTAGCGGAGGGGATACGCAGTATTTT. This translates into CASRSSGGDTQYF.

The rearrangement links TRBV10-3 to TRBJ2-7; no clear D. Looked up from germline, CDR1 is ENHRY and CDR2 is SYGVKD. Trimming took off 2 bases at V and 5 bases at J, with 10 bases between the two ends. The CDR3 has 13 residues. CDR3 protein: CAISEGHRDEQYF. Here the CDR3 DNA reads TGTGCCATCAGTGAGGGCCACCGGGACGAGCAGTACTTC.

This chain links TRBV11-2 with TRBJ2-7; D is ambiguous. The CDR3 loop spans 11 amino acids. Germline V CDR1 and CDR2: SGHAT, FQNNGV. Trimming took off 3 bases at V and 7 bases at J, with 7 bases between the two ends. CDR3 sequence (DNA): TGTGCCAGCAGCTTCGCCGGGGAGCAGTACTTC. It specifies CASSFAGEQYF.

V is TRBV27 and J is TRBJ2-2, with a tentative D call TRBD2 (6 bases). The CDR3 has 14 residues. V lost 7 bases, J lost 7 bases, and 16 bases lay in between. Germline V lookup: CDR1 MNHEY, CDR2 SMNVEV (reference sequence). CDR3 in DNA: TGTGCCAGCACAGGGACTGGAAGGGTCGGGGAGCTGTTTTTT. The encoded protein is CASTGTGRVGELFF.

The V gene is TRBV2, the J gene TRBJ2-3, with D hard to call. The CDR3 spans 16 residues. V lost 4 bases to trimming and J lost 1 base, with 15 bases between them. Germline V gene sequence: CDR1 SNHLY, CDR2 FYNNEI. CDR3 bases: TGTGCCAGCAGTGTAGTCGAGGCGTACGGCACAGATACGCAGTATTTT. Protein product: CASSVVEAYGTDTQYF.

The chain combines TRBV25-1 with TRBJ2-6, with TRBD2 matching over 8 bases. CDR1 is MGHDK and CDR2 is SYGVNS in the germline V gene. This CDR3 is 18 amino acids long. Trimming at V came to 5 bases and at J to 1 base, leaving 10 bases not matched to a gene. The CDR3 is CASSPGGGPRSGANVLTF. CDR3 bases: TGTGCCAGCAGTCCGGGAGGGGGGCCAAGGTCTGGGGCCAACGTCCTGACTTTC.

V is TRBV9 and J is TRBJ2-3; 9 bases are shared with TRBD2. The length of the CDR3 is 17 residues. Germline-derived CDR1 and CDR2 are SGDLS and YYNGEE. The junction had 10 bases not matched to a gene; V was cut back by 0 bases and J by 5 bases. CDR3 amino acids: CASSVEGSGSFVDTQYF. The CDR3 region has the DNA TGTGCCAGCAGCGTAGAAGGTAGCGGGAGCTTCGTAGATACGCAGTATTTT.

The V and J genes are TRBV6-6 and TRBJ2-7; 7 nucleotides line up with TRBD2. The junction had 3 bases not matched to a gene; V was cut back by 2 bases and J by 2 bases. Per germline, CDR1 MNHNY and CDR2 SVGAGI (reference sequence). The CDR3 extends over 14 amino acids. The CDR3 DNA is TGTGCCAGCAGTTACGGGCTAGCGGCCTACGAGCAGTACTTC. Its protein is CASSYGLAAYEQYF.

The chain combines TRBV6-6 with TRBJ2-7; tentatively, D is TRBD1 (6 bases). V was trimmed by 4 bases and J by 3 bases, leaving 10 bases between them. Germline V gene lookup returns CDR1 MNHNY and CDR2 SVGAGI (reference sequence). CDR3 length: 13 amino acids. In nucleotides, the CDR3 is TGTGCCAGCAGTTCAACAGGGAACTACGAGCAGTACTTC. Protein product: CASSSTGNYEQYF.

In this sample, this clone turned up once. This sequence joins TRBV5-4 and TRBJ2-2; D unresolved. The V and J ends lost 5 bases and 6 bases respectively, with 11 bases between them. Per the germline V gene, CDR1 is SGHNT and CDR2 is YYREEE (reference sequence). The CDR3 sequence is 13 residues long. CDR3 amino acids: CASRPDNAGELFF. CDR3 DNA: TGTGCCAGCAGACCCGACAACGCCGGGGAGCTGTTTTTT.

The rearrangement uses TRBV7-8 and TRBJ1-2, with TRBD1 matching over 7 bases. This CDR3 region has 19 residues. Looked up from germline, CDR1 is SGHVS and CDR2 is FQNEAQ. V lost 2 bases, J lost 4 bases, and 19 bases stayed unmatched. The CDR3 coding sequence is TGTGCCAGCAGCTTAACCCAGGGGGACAAGGAGCCTAAGGTCTATGGCTACACCTTC. It is translated as CASSLTQGDKEPKVYGYTF.

This clone has just a few counts. The chain couples TRBV10-3 to TRBJ1-1; 7 positions agree with TRBD1. The germline gives CDR1 ENHRY, CDR2 SYGVKD. The ends lost 6 bases at V and 4 bases at J; junction bases unmatched: 8. The CDR3 has 14 amino acids. CDR3 sequence (DNA): TGTGCCATCAGGACAGGGAAGAGGGGCACTGAAGCTTTCTTT. It is translated as CAIRTGKRGTEAFF.